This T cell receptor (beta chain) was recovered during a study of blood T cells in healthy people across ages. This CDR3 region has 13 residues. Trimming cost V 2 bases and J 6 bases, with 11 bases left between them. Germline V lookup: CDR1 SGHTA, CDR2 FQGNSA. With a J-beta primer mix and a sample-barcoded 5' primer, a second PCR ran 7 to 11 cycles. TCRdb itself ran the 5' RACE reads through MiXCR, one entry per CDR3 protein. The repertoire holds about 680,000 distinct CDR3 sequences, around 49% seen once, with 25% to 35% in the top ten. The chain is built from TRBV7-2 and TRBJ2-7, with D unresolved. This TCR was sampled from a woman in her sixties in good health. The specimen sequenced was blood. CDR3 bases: TGTGCCAGCAGCTTATCTAGGCCCCTCGAGCAGTACTTC. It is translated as CASSLSRPLEQYF.